These 5 T cell receptor beta chains were sequenced from one sample in a study of T cells after yellow fever vaccination. TCRdb reanalysed the 5' RACE reads using MiXCR and keeps one entry per CDR3 protein. The table has about 580,000 distinct CDR3 sequences, around 16% seen once; the top ten hold 17%. The specimen was PBMCs, collected 5 days after the first yellow fever vaccination. These receptor sequences come from a man aged 18-30 years who received the YFV17D yellow fever vaccine.

A few counts support this clonotype. V usage is TRBV19 and J usage is TRBJ2-1; D possibly corresponds to TRBD1 (6 bases). Germline V gene data show CDR1 as LNHDA and CDR2 as SQIVND (reference sequence). This CDR3 region has 17 residues. The V end was cut by 5 bases, the J end by 6 bases, with 23 bases between. The CDR3 nucleotides are TGTGCCAGTAGTTTGAGGCAGGGGTCCCAAGGAGGCAATGAGCAGTTCTTC. It yields the protein CASSLRQGSQGGNEQFF.

The rearrangement joins TRBV12-3 or TRBV12-4 to TRBJ2-3, with 12 bases lining up with TRBD2. This CDR3 is 15 amino acids long. Unmatched junction bases numbered 14, after V lost 6 bases and J lost 13 bases. The CDR3 here is CASSVLAGGPNMEYF. CDR3 DNA sequence: TGTGCCAGCAGCGTCCTAGCGGGGGGGCCCAATATGGAGTATTTT.

This clonotype has a handful of counts. The chain has TRBV7-6 and TRBJ2-6, with 7 bases fitting TRBD1. Germline-derived CDR1 and CDR2 are SGHVS and FNYEAQ. The CDR3 loop spans 16 amino acids. V shed 1 base, J shed 0 bases, and the junction held 0 bases outside the gene matches. The CDR3 protein is CASSLDRGSGANVLTF. The CDR3 nucleotides read TGTGCCAGCAGCTTAGACAGGGGCTCTGGGGCCAACGTCCTGACTTTC.

J is TRBJ1-4 and V is TRBV5-1; 7 nucleotides align to TRBD1. V lost 4 bases, J lost 8 bases, and 11 bases stayed unmatched. Germline V lookup: CDR1 SGHRS, CDR2 YFSETQ. This CDR3 is 15 amino acids long. This chain's CDR3 is CASSVTGALEEKLFF. As DNA, the CDR3 is TGCGCCAGCAGCGTAACAGGGGCTTTAGAGGAAAAACTGTTTTTT.

This clonotype turned up a few times. The genes are TRBV19 and TRBJ1-1; D uncertain. Germline V lookup: CDR1 LNHDA, CDR2 SQIVND (reference sequence). V lost 3 bases and J lost 1, with 12 bases in between. The CDR3 has 15 amino acids. CDR3 sequence: CASSIGRNWNTEAFF. DNA of the CDR3: TGTGCCAGTAGTATCGGGAGAAATTGGAACACTGAAGCTTTCTTT.